These 18 T cell receptor beta chains were all obtained from the same sample, sequenced in a study of blood T cell repertoires in COVID-19. Some clones are missing from TCRdb's copy, which holds only in-frame ones; the method was immunoSEQ multiplex PCR. The sample holds about 300,000 clones; just over 85% are singletons and the top ten take approximately 4.1%. The specimen was PBMCs or T cells enriched from blood (not recorded which). These receptors came from a man aged 25-45 years who had recovered from COVID-19.

The CDR3 is CASSPGASGLNEQFF. DNA of the CDR3: TGTGCCAGCAGCCCAGGTGCTAGCGGGTTGAATGAGCAGTTCTTC. The genes are TRBV7-9 and TRBJ2-1; 8 nucleotides line up with TRBD2. CDR1 and CDR2 from the germline V gene are SEHNR and FQNEAQ (reference sequence). V shed 5 bases, J shed 7 bases, and the junction held 10 bases outside the gene matches. The CDR3 has 15 residues.

This clone appeared a single time. This chain connects TRBV7-2 to TRBJ2-1; unclear D gene. The CDR3 is made up of 13 amino acids. V lost 3 bases and J 4 bases, leaving 7 bases between the germline ends. CDR1 is SGHTA and CDR2 is FQGNSA in the germline V gene. In DNA, the CDR3 is TGTGCCAGCAGCTTTACTGATTACAATGAGCAGTTCTTC. Protein sequence: CASSFTDYNEQFF.

V gene TRBV25-1 combines with J gene TRBJ2-1, with TRBD2 as a possible D gene (5 bases). The V gene's germline CDR1 is MGHDK and CDR2 SYGVNS. This CDR3 spans 16 amino acids. V was cut by 1 base and J by 0 bases, with 10 bases left in between. The CDR3 reads CASSEWKGSSYNEQFF. Here the CDR3 DNA reads TGTGCCAGCAGTGAATGGAAAGGGAGCTCCTACAATGAGCAGTTCTTC.

This clone was counted a single time. This sequence joins TRBV6-5 and TRBJ2-3; TRBD2 is a possible D gene (5 bases). CDR1 is MNHEY, CDR2 SVGAGI, per germline. V gave up 2 bases and J gave up 8 bases, with 17 bases separating them. The CDR3 covers 15 residues. CDR3 region: CASSYDIREDGTQYF. CDR3 bases: TGTGCCAGCAGTTACGACATCCGGGAAGACGGTACGCAGTATTTT.

CDR3 protein: CASSLEIISGTQHF. As DNA, the CDR3 is TGTGCCAGCAGCTTGGAAATCATCTCGGGGACCCAGCATTTT. The chain has TRBV5-5 and TRBJ1-5; D uncertain. The germline CDR1 and CDR2 sequences are SGHKS and YYEKEE (reference sequence). The CDR3 runs 14 residues. The V end was cut by 0 bases, the J end by 11 bases, with 15 bases between.

This chain links TRBV7-9 with TRBJ1-4; D ambiguous. Germline V gene data show CDR1 as SEHNR and CDR2 as FQNEAQ (reference sequence). The V gene lost 2 bases and the J gene lost 5 bases, with 6 bases spanning the gap. The CDR3 runs 13 residues. The CDR3 DNA follows: TGTGCCAGCAGCTTATATCCGAATGAAAAACTGTTTTTT. As protein: CASSLYPNEKLFF.

This chain's CDR3 is CATSRDFYNQPQHF. The CDR3, as DNA: TGTGCCACCAGCAGAGACTTTTACAATCAGCCCCAGCATTTT. This chain connects TRBV15 to TRBJ1-5; D unclear. The V gene lost 0 bases and the J gene lost 3 bases, with 6 bases spanning the gap. This CDR3 comprises 14 residues. Germline V gives CDR1 LNHNV, CDR2 YYDKDF (reference sequence).

This rearrangement joins TRBV6-4 to TRBJ1-1; 9 positions agree with TRBD1. The CDR3 length is 15 residues. CDR1 is MRHNA and CDR2 is SNTAGT in the germline V gene. With V trimmed by 6 bases and J by 1 base, 6 bases remained unmatched. In DNA form, the CDR3 reads TGTGCCAGCAGAGATACAGGGGGCGGGAACACTGAAGCTTTCTTT. Protein product: CASRDTGGGNTEAFF.

V and J are TRBV3-1 (or the pseudogene TRBV3-2) and TRBJ2-7; tentative D call: TRBD1 (6 bases). V dropped 7 bases and J dropped 5 bases, with 12 bases sitting between them. The CDR3 loop spans 12 amino acids. Germline assignment: CDR1 LGHDT and CDR2 YNNKEL (reference sequence). In DNA form, the CDR3 reads TGTGCCAGCACCGGCAGGGGTCACGAGCAGTACTTC. Protein product: CASTGRGHEQYF.

The V and J genes are TRBV5-1 and TRBJ2-1; 11 bases match TRBD2. The V gene end was trimmed by 2 bases and the J gene end by 7 bases; junction bases not matched to a gene: 5. The CDR3 sequence is 15 residues long. Germline V CDR1 and CDR2: SGHRS, YFSETQ. CDR3 DNA sequence: TGCGCCAGCAGCTTCGGTCTAGCGGGAGGTAATGAGCAGTTCTTC. The encoded protein is CASSFGLAGGNEQFF.

The chain employs TRBV5-6 and TRBJ2-2; D perhaps matches TRBD1 (5 bases). Germline V gene lookup returns CDR1 SGHDT and CDR2 YYEEEE. V lost 3 bases to trimming and J lost 4 bases, with 16 bases between them. The CDR3 consists of 16 residues. The CDR3 bases are TGTGCCAGCAGCTCGTCCTCTCAAAGGGGCACCGGGGAGCTGTTTTTT. It encodes CASSSSSQRGTGELFF.

This clone was seen repeatedly, ten times or more. The chain recombines TRBV4-2 with TRBJ1-6; 7 bases are a match to TRBD1. The ends lost 7 bases at V and 9 bases at J; junction bases unmatched: 15. CDR1 and CDR2 (germline): LGHNA, YNFKEQ. This CDR3 region has 16 residues. This CDR3 is CASTRGVTGRFSPLHF. The CDR3 coding sequence is TGTGCCAGCACCCGAGGAGTGACAGGGAGGTTTTCACCCCTCCACTTT.

V gene TRBV5-1 combines with J gene TRBJ1-1; 10 bases are shared with TRBD1. Germline values: CDR1 SGHRS, CDR2 YFSETQ. The CDR3 totals 14 residues. The ends lost 3 bases at V and 6 bases at J; junction bases unmatched: 5. The CDR3 coding sequence is TGCGCCAGCAGCTCCGGGACAGGGGCCGCTGAAGCTTTCTTT. It translates to CASSSGTGAAEAFF. Using reference TRBV5-1 and TRBJ1-1 for the parts outside the CDR3, the full variable domain is KAGVTQTPRYLIKTRGQQVTLSCSPISGHRSVSWYQQTPGQGLQFLFEYFSETQRNKGNFPGRFSGRQFSNSRSEMNVSTLELGDSALYLCASSSGTGAAEAFFGQGTRLTVV.

The chain employs TRBV2 and TRBJ1-1; 11 nucleotides match TRBD1. Germline values: CDR1 SNHLY, CDR2 FYNNEI. V was clipped by 3 bases and J by 1 base; unmatched bases: 4. The CDR3 extends over 16 amino acids. CDR3 loop: CASSEGTGGKNTEAFF. CDR3 nucleotide sequence: TGTGCCAGCAGTGAGGGGACAGGGGGTAAGAACACTGAAGCTTTCTTT.

The chain links TRBV6-4 to TRBJ2-2; 8 positions agree with TRBD2. The germline V gene has CDR1 MRHNA and CDR2 SNTAGT. The CDR3 covers 15 residues. With V trimmed by 7 bases and J by 6 bases, 10 bases remained unmatched. CDR3 in amino acids: CASIPAGVEAGELFF. CDR3 DNA sequence: TGTGCCAGCATTCCAGCGGGGGTTGAGGCCGGGGAGCTGTTTTTT.

The V gene is TRBV5-4, the J gene TRBJ2-3; TRBD1 matches 9 bases. This CDR3 is built from 14 residues. Germline CDR1 reads SGHNT; CDR2 reads YYREEE (reference sequence). V was clipped by 5 bases and J by 4 bases; unmatched bases: 5. The CDR3 protein is CASRPTGGADTQYF. The CDR3 DNA reads TGTGCCAGCAGACCCACAGGGGGCGCAGATACGCAGTATTTT.

The chain has TRBV6-5 and TRBJ2-7, with 7 nucleotides matching TRBD2. V shed 5 bases and J 0 bases; nucleotides not matched to a gene: 7. Germline lookup yields CDR1 MNHEY and CDR2 SVGAGI. The CDR3 length is 15 residues. CDR3 amino acids: CASSQLAASSYEQYF. The CDR3 bases are TGTGCCAGCAGTCAGCTAGCGGCGAGCTCCTACGAGCAGTACTTC.

For the CDR3, the DNA is TGTGCCAGCAGTGACTCAGGGGCAGATACGCAGTATTTT. Translating gives CASSDSGADTQYF. The V and J genes are TRBV6-4 and TRBJ2-3; D might be TRBD1 (5 bases). This CDR3 has 13 residues. Trimming took 0 bases from V and 4 from J, leaving 5 bases between them. Germline V gives CDR1 MRHNA, CDR2 SNTAGT.